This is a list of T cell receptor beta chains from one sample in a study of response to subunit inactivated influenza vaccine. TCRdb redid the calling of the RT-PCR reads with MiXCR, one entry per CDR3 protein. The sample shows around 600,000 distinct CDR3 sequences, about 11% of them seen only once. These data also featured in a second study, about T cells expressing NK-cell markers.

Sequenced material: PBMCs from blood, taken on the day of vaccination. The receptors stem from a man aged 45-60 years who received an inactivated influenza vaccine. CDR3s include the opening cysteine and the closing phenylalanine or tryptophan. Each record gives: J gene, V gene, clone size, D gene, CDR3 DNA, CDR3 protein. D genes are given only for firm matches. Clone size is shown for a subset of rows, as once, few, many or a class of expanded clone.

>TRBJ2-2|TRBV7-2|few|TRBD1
TGTGCCAGCAGCTTGGGCGTATTGACAGGGATCACCGGGGAGCTGTTTTTT
CASSLGVLTGITGELFF
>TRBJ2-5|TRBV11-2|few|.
TGTGCCAGCAGCTTAGATCTGTGGGGCACAGGGAGCGAGACCCAGTACTTC
CASSLDLWGTGSETQYF
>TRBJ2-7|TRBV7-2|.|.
TGTGCCAGCAGCTTAGTGTCCCGCGAGCAGTACTTC
CASSLVSREQYF
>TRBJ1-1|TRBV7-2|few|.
TGTGCCAGCAGCTTAGCGCCGGGGGGAAACACTGAAGCTTTCTTT
CASSLAPGGNTEAFF
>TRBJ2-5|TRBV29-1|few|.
TGCAGCGGGGACGTACAAGAGACCCAGTACTTC
CSGDVQETQYF
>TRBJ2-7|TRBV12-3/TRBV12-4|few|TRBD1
TGTGCCAGCAGTTTTCGGACAGGTTCTACCTACGAGCAGTACTTC
CASSFRTGSTYEQYF
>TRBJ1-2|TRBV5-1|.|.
TGCGCCAGCAGCTTGGAAGGTGATGGCTACACCTTC
CASSLEGDGYTF
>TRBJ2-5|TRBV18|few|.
TGTGCCAGCTCACCAGTGGGCTATGAGGGGAACGAGACCCAGTACTTC
CASSPVGYEGNETQYF
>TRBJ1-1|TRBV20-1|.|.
TGCAGTGCCCAAAGGGACGATGAAGCTTTCTTT
CSAQRDDEAFF
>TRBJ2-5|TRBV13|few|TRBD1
TGTGCCAGCAGCTTTGGGGACAGAGAGACCCAGTACTTC
CASSFGDRETQYF